This paragraph reports one TCR beta chain. This entry is derived from a study of blood T cell repertoires in COVID-19. Across the whole study: Sources were T cells, B-cell-depleted T cells, or PBMCs; the material itself was cDNA or gDNA.

Germline loops: CDR1 MNHEY, CDR2 SVGAGI. The V and J ends lost 6 bases and 7 bases, in that order; junction bases with no gene match: 8. The CDR3 has 13 amino acids. Data came from immunoSEQ multiplex PCR; TCRdb stores just in-frame clones and leaves some out. The sample has tens of thousands of clones; around 87% are singletons. The chain uses TRBV6-5 and TRBJ1-1; 7 bases agree with TRBD1. Sample: peripheral blood. The TCR originated in a woman between 45 and 65 years old with active or convalescent COVID-19. The CDR3: CASSLDRESEAFF. Written as DNA, the CDR3 is TGTGCCAGCAGCCTCGACAGGGAGAGTGAAGCTTTCTTT.